This TCR beta chain is from a study of CD8+CD57+ T cells in acquired aplastic anemia. By flow cytometry, patients selected for sequencing had shown an expansion of CD8+CD57+ cells. Genomic DNA, the template, was used for profiling of the TCR beta VDJ and CDR3. TCRdb redid the calling of the reads with MiXCR, one entry per CDR3 protein. The sample includes approximately 250,000 distinct CDR3 sequences, around 82% of them seen just once. Comments on this clonotype: Its specificity is unknown. At one end the junction does not follow the germline gene, possibly because of a read error.

General observations from the study: Fewer than 35 CD8+ CDR3 sequences occurred in both the patients and the controls. The CD8+ Simpson's diversity of patients and controls was not significantly different.

The source is a human donor with aplastic anemia. The sequenced material came from sorted CD4+, CD8+, or CD8+CD57+ T cells (not recorded which) from PBMCs.

The chain's CDR3 is CASSYVQGNDEQYF. CDR3 DNA sequence: TGTGCCAGCAGTTACGTGCAGGGTAACGACGAGCAGTATTTT. The V call is TRBV10-3, the J call TRBJ2-3, with D possibly matching TRBD1 (5 bases). This CDR3 is 14 amino acids long. Germline assignment: CDR1 ENHRY and CDR2 SYGVKD.